The 28 T cell receptor beta chains below all came from one sample that was sequenced in a study of identical twins. TCRdb re-called the 5' RACE reads through MiXCR, storing one row per CDR3 protein. The top ten clones hold about 2.7% of a sample with 430,000 or so distinct CDR3 sequences, approximately 24% of them seen once. The sample was also reused in another study, on T cells expressing NK-cell markers.

Specimen: CD4+ T cells sorted from blood. The receptors derive from a woman between 18 and 29 years old in good health.

V and J are TRBV7-2 and TRBJ1-2, with TRBD1 identical over 9 bases. The ends lost 1 base at V and 2 bases at J; junction bases unmatched: 8. CDR1 is SGHTA and CDR2 is FQGNSA in the germline V gene. This CDR3 region has 17 residues. The chain's CDR3 is CASSLGQTGGANYGYTF. CDR3 DNA sequence: TGTGCCAGCAGCTTAGGCCAAACAGGGGGCGCGAACTATGGCTACACCTTC.

This clonotype was observed a few times. DNA of the CDR3: TGTGCCAGCAGCAGGCGGGGCAGCTCCTACAATGAGCAGTTCTTC. Amino acids: CASSRRGSSYNEQFF. The chain couples TRBV3-1 to TRBJ2-1, with a possible D match to TRBD2 (6 bases). Germline V gene sequence: CDR1 LGHDT, CDR2 YNNKEL (reference sequence). The CDR3 is 15 amino acids. Trimming took off 5 bases at V and 0 bases at J, with 11 bases between the two ends.

V is TRBV29-1 and J is TRBJ2-2; the match to TRBD1 covers 7 bases. Germline V gives CDR1 SQVTM, CDR2 ANQGSEA. The CDR3 sequence is 13 residues long. V lost 7 bases, J lost 3 bases, and 5 bases stayed unmatched. The CDR3 region has the DNA TGCAGCGGGCTCAGGGGGTACACCGGGGAGCTGTTTTTT. Translation: CSGLRGYTGELFF.

J is TRBJ2-7 and V is TRBV10-3; no clear D gene. The CDR3 runs to 15 residues. Between the trimmed V and J ends, which lost 0 bases and 6 bases, there was a span of 15 bases. Germline values: CDR1 ENHRY, CDR2 SYGVKD. The DNA of the CDR3 is TGTGCCATCAGTGAGTCGTGGGCAGGTTTTACCGAGCAGTACTTC. Amino acids: CAISESWAGFTEQYF.

The chain recombines TRBV7-2 with TRBJ1-5, with a possible D match to TRBD1 (5 bases). The CDR3 has 14 residues. V lost 2 bases to trimming and J lost 2 bases, with 7 bases between them. Germline CDR1 reads SGHTA; CDR2 reads FQGNSA. This CDR3 reads CASSLLGGNQPQHF. The CDR3 DNA sequence: TGTGCCAGCAGCTTATTAGGGGGCAATCAGCCCCAGCATTTT.

The chain employs TRBV7-3 and TRBJ2-1; TRBD2 agrees at 9 bases. The germline CDR1 and CDR2 sequences are SGHTA and FQGTGA. The CDR3 has 15 amino acids. V shed 1 base and J 9 bases; nucleotides not matched to a gene: 7. CDR3 in amino acids: CASSLSGGGDGEQFF. The CDR3 DNA sequence: TGTGCCAGCAGCTTAAGTGGCGGGGGGGACGGTGAGCAGTTCTTC.

This clonotype came up a few times. The chain uses TRBV25-1 and TRBJ2-1, with 8 bases aligning to TRBD2. There are 14 residues in the CDR3. Germline lookup yields CDR1 MGHDK and CDR2 SYGVNS. The V gene end was trimmed by 4 bases and the J gene end by 4 bases; junction bases not matched to a gene: 3. DNA of the CDR3: TGTGCCAGCAGTGCGCCGGGAGGGTACAATGAGCAGTTCTTC. It yields the protein CASSAPGGYNEQFF.

There are a few counts of this clonotype. The genes are TRBV5-1 and TRBJ2-1; D uncertain. CDR1 and CDR2 (germline): SGHRS, YFSETQ. The CDR3 length is 15 residues. Trimming pared 0 bases from V and 2 bases from J, leaving 9 bases between. The CDR3, as DNA: TGCGCCAGCAGCTTGGTGGCAGAGACCTACAATGAGCAGTTCTTC. This codes for CASSLVAETYNEQFF.

This clonotype was seen only a few times. This chain joins TRBV12-3 or TRBV12-4 and TRBJ1-1; TRBD1 matches 7 bases. The CDR3 has 17 residues. J was trimmed by 2 bases and V by 6 bases; bases with no gene match: 15. CDR3 in DNA: TGTGCCAGCAGCATGCACCCTAGACAGGGAAGCAACACTGAAGCTTTCTTT. Translating gives CASSMHPRQGSNTEAFF.

The chain combines TRBV30 with TRBJ1-4, with D maybe TRBD1 (5 bases). Germline V gene sequence: CDR1 GTSNPN, CDR2 SVGIG (reference sequence). V lost 1 base to trimming and J lost 10 bases, with 13 bases between them. This CDR3 has 13 residues. Written as DNA, the CDR3 is TGTGCCTGGAGTGCAGGGAGGTTAGGAAAACTGTTTTTT. Translation: CAWSAGRLGKLFF.

The chain's CDR3 is CASSQPSYEQYF. CDR3 coding DNA: TGCGCCAGCAGTCAGCCCAGCTACGAGCAGTACTTC. The chain couples TRBV5-1 to TRBJ2-7; no reliable D call. The CDR3 contains 12 residues. From germline, CDR1 is SGHRS and CDR2 YFSETQ. Trimming shortened V by 5 bases and J by 3 bases, and 9 bases separated the two germline ends. Full variable domain (outside the CDR3, taken from reference TRBV5-1 and TRBJ2-7): KAGVTQTPRYLIKTRGQQVTLSCSPISGHRSVSWYQQTPGQGLQFLFEYFSETQRNKGNFPGRFSGRQFSNSRSEMNVSTLELGDSALYLCASSQPSYEQYFGPGTRLTVT.

This clonotype was found a few times. V and J are TRBV11-2 and TRBJ2-7; 10 nucleotides agree with TRBD2. The germline V gene has CDR1 SGHAT and CDR2 FQNNGV. The CDR3 sequence is 16 residues long. Germline trimming cut 1 base from V and 6 bases from J; bases unmatched to any gene: 9. The CDR3 DNA follows: TGTGCCAGCAGCTTAGTGTTGAGCGGGAGGGACGTCGAGCAGTACTTC. It yields the protein CASSLVLSGRDVEQYF.

The chain combines TRBV7-9 with TRBJ2-1; tentatively, D is TRBD2 (7 bases). The germline gives CDR1 SEHNR, CDR2 FQNEAQ (reference sequence). V was cut by 5 bases and J by 9 bases, with 17 bases left in between. The CDR3 sequence is 14 residues long. The CDR3 DNA follows: TGTGCCAGCAGCGCCCCCCCGGGGGGCGGTGAGCAGTTCTTC. It is translated as CASSAPPGGGEQFF.

This clonotype was observed a few times. This chain connects TRBV7-3 to TRBJ1-1; no clear D gene. The length of the CDR3 is 13 residues. Germline loops: CDR1 SGHTA, CDR2 FQGTGA. V was shortened by 2 bases and J by 5 bases, with 9 bases between the two germline ends. CDR3 bases: TGTGCCAGCAGCTTATCCTCGGGTACTGAAGCTTTCTTT. Its translation: CASSLSSGTEAFF.

This clonotype was seen more than once but under ten times. This chain connects TRBV6-2 or TRBV6-3 to TRBJ1-4, with D unclear. Trimming took off 6 bases at V and 10 bases at J, with 12 bases between the two ends. The V gene's germline CDR1 is MNHEY and CDR2 SVGEGT. The CDR3 is 12 amino acids. The CDR3 protein is CASSGTFGKLFF. Here the CDR3 DNA reads TGTGCCAGCAGCGGCACGTTCGGAAAACTGTTTTTT.

V is TRBV6-1 and J is TRBJ2-2; D call uncertain. This CDR3 comprises 15 residues. Germline V lookup: CDR1 MNHNS, CDR2 SASEGT. The V end lost 8 bases, the J end lost 4 bases, and 17 bases lay between the germline ends. CDR3 nucleotide sequence: TGTGCCAGCGGTGGGCAGGCCCCAGGCACCGGGGAGCTGTTTTTT. Protein product: CASGGQAPGTGELFF.

V is TRBV3-1 and J is TRBJ1-6; 8 bases are shared with TRBD1. The germline CDR1 and CDR2 sequences are LGHDT and YNNKEL (reference sequence). V gave up 7 bases and J gave up 7 bases; unmatched junction bases: 6. There are 14 residues in the CDR3. DNA for the CDR3: TGTGCCAGCACCGGACAGGGTGTGAATTCACCCCTCCACTTT. Its translation: CASTGQGVNSPLHF.

The chain carries TRBV5-5 and TRBJ2-2; 8 bases match TRBD1. Per germline, CDR1 SGHKS and CDR2 YYEKEE (reference sequence). Trimming cost V 6 bases and J 0 bases; bases outside gene matches: 4. This CDR3 spans 15 amino acids. The chain's CDR3 is CASKRTGTNTGELFF. CDR3 sequence (DNA): TGTGCCAGCAAACGGACAGGGACGAACACCGGGGAGCTGTTTTTT.

V usage is TRBV7-2 and J usage is TRBJ2-7; either TRBD1 or TRBD2 may supply D (5 bases each). V dropped 5 bases and J dropped 0 bases, with 14 bases sitting between them. From germline, CDR1 is SGHTA and CDR2 FQGNSA. The CDR3 has 15 amino acids. CDR3 region: CASSLSGTRSYEQYF. In nucleotides, the CDR3 is TGTGCCAGCAGCCTATCCGGGACGCGCTCCTACGAGCAGTACTTC.

This chain joins TRBV12-3 or TRBV12-4 and TRBJ1-1; weak D call: TRBD1 (5 bases). There are 13 residues in the CDR3. Trimming cost V 1 base and J 7 bases, with 10 bases left between them. This CDR3 reads CASSLVGTNEAFF. The DNA of the CDR3 is TGTGCCAGCAGTTTAGTAGGGACCAATGAAGCTTTCTTT.

In nucleotides, the CDR3 is TGCAGTGGATCGGGGTATGGCAGAGCGCTTGAAGCTTTCTTT. It translates to CSGSGYGRALEAFF. V is TRBV20-1 and J is TRBJ1-1; D not resolved. V dropped 7 bases and J dropped 7 bases, with 22 bases sitting between them. Germline-derived CDR1 and CDR2 are DFQATT and SNEGSKA (reference sequence). This CDR3 contains 14 residues.

This clonotype showed up many times. This sequence joins TRBV4-3 and TRBJ1-2; D gene unclear. This CDR3 is built from 15 residues. Germline assignment: CDR1 LGHNA and CDR2 YSLEER. The V end was cut by 0 bases, the J end by 4 bases, with 12 bases between. The CDR3 coding sequence is TGCGCCAGCAGCCAAGAACGGGGAAGGGCCTATGGCTACACCTTC. Translation gives CASSQERGRAYGYTF.

The chain links TRBV7-2 to TRBJ2-1, with TRBD2 identical over 7 bases. This CDR3 comprises 15 residues. Germline trimming cut 7 bases from V and 5 bases from J; bases unmatched to any gene: 11. Germline lookup yields CDR1 SGHTA and CDR2 FQGNSA. CDR3 in DNA: TGTGCCAGCACCCGGGGCCGGGGGGAGAACAATGAGCAGTTCTTC. Translation gives CASTRGRGENNEQFF.

The chain uses TRBV2 and TRBJ2-5; no firm D call. The germline V gene encodes CDR1 SNHLY and CDR2 FYNNEI. Trimming removed 6 bases from V and 2 bases from J, with 13 bases in between. The CDR3 length is 14 residues. The CDR3 reads CASRQNVGQETQYF. CDR3 bases: TGTGCCAGCAGACAAAACGTGGGGCAAGAGACCCAGTACTTC.

The chain employs TRBV20-1 and TRBJ2-7; D not certain. The CDR3 spans 12 residues. Germline lookup yields CDR1 DFQATT and CDR2 SNEGSKA (reference sequence). The V end was cut by 6 bases, the J end by 4 bases, with 13 bases between. CDR3 amino acids: CSAPGLLYEQYF. The CDR3 region has the DNA TGCAGTGCCCCCGGGCTACTTTACGAGCAGTACTTC.

This clonotype was detected many times. The chain couples TRBV12-3 or TRBV12-4 to TRBJ1-2; perhaps TRBD1 as D (6 bases). Trimming took 5 bases from V and 5 from J, leaving 18 bases between them. The CDR3 has 15 residues. In DNA, the CDR3 is TGTGCCAGCAGTAAAAGGAGCAGGGGACCGTATGGCTACACCTTC. Protein product: CASSKRSRGPYGYTF.

This clonotype has more than one count but fewer than ten. V is TRBV20-1 and J is TRBJ1-5; no clear D. Between the trimmed V and J ends, which lost 4 bases and 0 bases, there was a span of 4 bases. Germline assignment: CDR1 DFQATT and CDR2 SNEGSKA (reference sequence). The CDR3 consists of 12 residues. The CDR3 spells CSATHSNQPQHF. CDR3 nucleotide sequence: TGCAGTGCTACCCATAGCAATCAGCCCCAGCATTTT.

The chain joins TRBV20-1 to TRBJ2-3; D perhaps matches TRBD1 (6 bases). V dropped 5 bases and J dropped 1 base, with 16 bases sitting between them. Looked up from germline, CDR1 is DFQATT and CDR2 is SNEGSKA (reference sequence). The CDR3 loop spans 15 amino acids. This CDR3 reads CSAEGEFGGTDTQYF. DNA of the CDR3: TGCAGTGCTGAGGGGGAATTCGGCGGCACAGATACGCAGTATTTT.